These 10 T cell receptor beta chains came from one sample sequenced in a study of regulatory T cells in long-lasting Graves disease. Researchers made TCR beta libraries by using iRepertoire HTBI primers and running Arm-PCR on CDR3 regions. TCRdb fed the multiplex PCR reads into MiXCR, producing one record per CDR3 protein. The sample records roughly 250,000 distinct CDR3 sequences, 18% being singletons. Stated time point: newly diagnosed GD, antithyroid drugs for less than 3 months. RNA isolated from PBMCs was used to make the TCR library. The sample was also linked to a second study, of T cells in Graves' hyperthyroidism and ophthalmopathy.

The source was peripheral blood mononuclear cells (PBMCs), collected at new diagnosis, from a patient treated with antithyroid drugs. The receptors shown here come from a woman aged 25 to 39 with Graves disease.

The table lists this clonotype with a few counts. A read error may be the cause here, since a much bigger clone is one base away. The chain joins TRBV28 to TRBJ1-3; D remains ambiguous. Germline-derived CDR1 and CDR2 are MDHEN and SYDVKM. The germline V and J ends were trimmed by 10 bases and 6 bases, with 16 bases remaining between them. There are 13 residues in the CDR3. CDR3 in DNA: TGTGCCACCCTGAGAGGTGTGGAAAACACCATATATTTT. It specifies CATLRGVENTIYF.

This clonotype showed up many times. This sequence joins TRBV6-5 and TRBJ1-4, with D unclear. The CDR3 consists of 15 residues. Germline CDR1 reads MNHEY; CDR2 reads SVGAGI. V shed 2 bases and J shed 8 bases, with 15 bases lying between them. CDR3 bases: TGTGCCAGCAGTTACGGTCGCAGGATGGGGGAAAAACTGTTTTTT. Amino acids: CASSYGRRMGEKLFF.

As concerns this clonotype: This may arise from a read error, as a much more abundant clone is one base away. The chain is built from TRBV12-5 and TRBJ1-3; D call uncertain. The CDR3 sequence is 14 residues long. The germline V gene encodes CDR1 LGHNT and CDR2 FRNRAP. CDR3 protein: CAGGFESSGNTIYF. CDR3 nucleotide sequence: TGTGCTGGTGGTTTCGAGAGCTCTGGAAACACCATATATTTT.

This clonotype was observed many times. This chain uses TRBV4-1 with TRBJ2-1, with D unresolved. Germline V gene lookup returns CDR1 MGHRA and CDR2 YSYEKL. The CDR3 has 15 residues. Trimming shortened V by 4 bases and J by 4 bases, and 14 bases separated the two germline ends. DNA of the CDR3: TGCGCCAGCAGCCTAACCCCGGGCTCATACAATGAGCAGTTCTTC. Amino acid sequence: CASSLTPGSYNEQFF.

This clonotype was observed at least ten times. The chain has TRBV6-4 and TRBJ1-2; the D is unclear. V dropped 5 bases and J dropped 6 bases, with 22 bases sitting between them. The CDR3 runs to 16 residues. Germline values: CDR1 MRHNA, CDR2 SNTAGT. CDR3 protein: CASSRTVARRLDGYTF. For the CDR3, the DNA is TGTGCCAGCAGTCGAACTGTGGCGAGACGGCTCGATGGCTACACCTTC.

The genes are TRBV7-3 and TRBJ2-3, with 7 bases identical to TRBD2. Losses at the gene ends were 4 bases for V and 2 bases for J; bases not matched to a gene: 9. Per the germline V gene, CDR1 is SGHTA and CDR2 is FQGTGA. The CDR3 is 16 residues long. The CDR3 loop is CASSSPGLPITDTQYF. The CDR3 bases are TGTGCCAGCAGCTCTCCGGGACTACCTATCACAGATACGCAGTATTTT.

At least ten counts were recorded for this clonotype. This chain links TRBV7-6 with TRBJ1-1; no firm D call. The ends were cut back, 7 bases at V and 5 bases at J, with 17 bases in the middle. The CDR3 spans 14 residues. Germline assignment: CDR1 SGHVS and CDR2 FNYEAQ. This CDR3 reads CASTQSVFFTEAFF. CDR3 coding DNA: TGTGCCAGCACCCAGTCGGTCTTCTTTACTGAAGCTTTCTTT.

This clonotype has only a few counts. The chain employs TRBV19 and TRBJ1-1; D might be TRBD1 (5 bases). V lost 2 bases, J lost 3 bases, and 19 bases lay in between. Germline CDR1 and CDR2: LNHDA and SQIVND (reference sequence). The CDR3 has 17 residues. CDR3 sequence: CASSIRGGTPWDTEAFF. In DNA form, the CDR3 reads TGTGCCAGTAGTATACGTGGGGGGACTCCGTGGGACACTGAAGCTTTCTTT. The full variable domain, its missing parts supplied by reference TRBV19 and TRBJ1-1, is DGGITQSPKYLFRKEGQNVTLSCEQNLNHDAMYWYRQDPGQGLRLIYYSQIVNDFQKGDIAEGYSVSREKKESFPLTVTSAQKNPTAFYLCASSIRGGTPWDTEAFFGQGTRLTVV.

This clonotype was seen at least ten times. The V and J genes are TRBV15 and TRBJ2-3; a weak D match, TRBD2 (5 bases). The length of the CDR3 is 16 residues. Germline values: CDR1 LNHNV, CDR2 YYDKDF (reference sequence). Trimming removed 4 bases from V and 0 bases from J, with 14 bases in between. CDR3 sequence: CATSTRRGSSTDTQYF. The CDR3 DNA reads TGTGCCACCAGCACAAGACGGGGTTCTAGCACAGATACGCAGTATTTT.

In this sample, this clonotype turned up many times. The V call is TRBV5-1, the J call TRBJ1-6; TRBD1 is a possible D gene (5 bases). This CDR3 is 15 amino acids long. The V gene's germline CDR1 is SGHRS and CDR2 YFSETQ. With 0 bases removed from V and 8 bases from J, the gap between germline ends came to 12 bases. For the CDR3, the DNA is TGCGCCAGCAGCTTGGTCGGGGGACCCGATTCACCCCTCCACTTT. Protein: CASSLVGGPDSPLHF.